These 23 T cell receptor beta chains share one sample of origin, sequenced in a study of T cells in Graves' hyperthyroidism and ophthalmopathy. Amplified TCR beta CDR3 regions derived from RNA transcripts. TCR CDR3 underwent first-round RT-PCR with the HTBI primer set. In TCRdb, the multiplex PCR reads were re-called with MiXCR into one record per CDR3 protein. The sample gives hundreds of thousands of distinct CDR3 sequences, roughly 15% of which show up once; roughly 13% is in the top ten. Source material: blood. The receptors were sampled from a man younger than 35 with Graves' ophthalmopathy.

This clonotype was detected ten times or more. The rearrangement uses TRBV29-1 and TRBJ2-5; D uncertain. Trimming took off 2 bases at V and 4 bases at J, with 14 bases between the two ends. Germline V lookup: CDR1 SQVTM, CDR2 ANQGSEA. The CDR3 is made up of 14 amino acids. CDR3 region: CSVELWAPVETQYF. The CDR3 bases are TGCAGCGTTGAACTGTGGGCCCCAGTAGAGACCCAGTACTTC.

This clonotype was seen ten or more times. V is TRBV7-6 and J is TRBJ2-7, with 9 bases fitting TRBD1. The length of the CDR3 is 17 residues. V trimming: 1 base; J trimming: 2 bases; junction bases outside the gene matches: 9. From germline, CDR1 is SGHVS and CDR2 FNYEAQ. The CDR3 reads CASSLGVGTGFTYEQYF. CDR3 bases: TGTGCCAGCAGCTTAGGGGTGGGGACAGGGTTCACCTACGAGCAGTACTTC.

This clonotype was counted many times. The V call is TRBV9, the J call TRBJ1-2; 12 positions match TRBD1. In germline, CDR1 is SGDLS, CDR2 YYNGEE. V lost 1 base and J lost 5; bases outside the gene matches: 6. The CDR3 totals 16 residues. CDR3 nucleotides: TGTGCCAGCAGCGTATTGGGGACAGGGGGCAAGTATGGCTACACCTTC. Translating it yields CASSVLGTGGKYGYTF.

This clonotype was seen many times. This chain connects TRBV7-2 to TRBJ2-3; 14 bases are shared with TRBD2. The CDR3 sequence is 13 residues long. The trim removed 5 bases at V and 12 bases at J, leaving 4 bases unmatched. Germline values: CDR1 SGHTA, CDR2 FQGNSA. This chain's CDR3 is CASSKGTSGGQYF. The CDR3 region has the DNA TGTGCCAGCAGCAAAGGGACTAGCGGGGGCCAGTATTTT.

This clonotype was seen repeatedly, ten times or more. The chain recombines TRBV24-1 with TRBJ2-3, with a possible D match to TRBD2 (6 bases). Trimming left V 4 bases short and J 3 bases short, with 13 bases between. Germline loops: CDR1 KGHDR, CDR2 SFDVKD. There are 15 residues in the CDR3. CDR3 residues: CATSDLRLATDTQYF. In nucleotides, the CDR3 is TGTGCCACCAGTGACCTGAGGCTAGCGACAGATACGCAGTATTTT.

This clonotype was seen ten or more times. The gene calls are TRBV27 and TRBJ2-7; weak D call: TRBD2 (5 bases). Trimming removed 4 bases at V and 4 bases at J, with 17 bases between. Germline lookup yields CDR1 MNHEY and CDR2 SMNVEV (reference sequence). The CDR3 has 15 amino acids. The CDR3 DNA reads as TGTGCCAGCAGTTCCCCCACTGGAGGCTCTTACGAGCAGTACTTC. This encodes CASSSPTGGSYEQYF.

As regards this clonotype: Being one base from a much bigger clone, this may be a read error. The rearrangement links TRBV6-2 or TRBV6-3 to TRBJ2-5; 9 nucleotides match TRBD1. Germline assignment: CDR1 MNHEY and CDR2 SVGEGT. CDR3 length: 14 amino acids. The CDR3 is CASSRGTGSEIQYF. CDR3 nucleotide sequence: TGTGCCAGCAGTCGAGGGACAGGGAGCGAGATCCAGTACTTC.

The rearrangement uses TRBV10-3 and TRBJ2-7; 10 positions agree with TRBD1. V shed 6 bases, J shed 5 bases, and the junction held 7 bases outside the gene matches. The CDR3 loop spans 14 amino acids. Looked up from germline, CDR1 is ENHRY and CDR2 is SYGVKD. The CDR3 nucleotides read TGTGCCATCAGAGGGGACAGGGGTTTTAACGAGCAGTACTTC. Its translation: CAIRGDRGFNEQYF.

There are a few counts of this clonotype. The rearrangement links TRBV2 to TRBJ1-2; 8 bases agree with TRBD1. The CDR3 is made up of 14 amino acids. The J segment lost 6 bases and the V segment lost 6 bases, leaving 9 bases of the junction unmatched. Germline V gene sequence: CDR1 SNHLY, CDR2 FYNNEI. DNA of the CDR3: TGTGCCAGCAGAATAGGACAGGGTGTGGATGGCTACACCTTC. Translated: CASRIGQGVDGYTF.

The V gene is TRBV4-1, the J gene TRBJ1-5; tentatively, D is TRBD1 (6 bases). V lost 8 bases, J lost 6 bases, and 20 bases lay in between. This CDR3 has 15 amino acids. Germline CDR1 reads MGHRA; CDR2 reads YSYEKL. The CDR3 loop reads CASGSGDKRGQPQHF. CDR3 in DNA: TGCGCCAGCGGCTCCGGGGACAAGAGGGGTCAGCCCCAGCATTTT.

This clonotype was recorded only once. For the CDR3, the DNA is TGTGCCAGCAGCAGGACTAGCAGGATCGAGCAGTACTTC. Protein sequence: CASSRTSRIEQYF. The rearrangement joins TRBV14 to TRBJ2-7; 8 positions match TRBD2. CDR1 SGHDN and CDR2 FVKESK come from the germline V gene. V was clipped by 5 bases and J by 6 bases; unmatched bases: 6. This CDR3 spans 13 amino acids.

This rearrangement joins TRBV6-2 or TRBV6-3 to TRBJ1-1; no firm D call. In germline, CDR1 is MNHEY, CDR2 SVGEGT. The V end was cut by 3 bases, the J end by 2 bases, with 13 bases between. CDR3 length equals 15 residues. CDR3 region: CASSYAAQPNTEAFF. CDR3 coding DNA: TGTGCCAGCAGTTATGCCGCTCAACCAAACACTGAAGCTTTCTTT.

This clonotype has more than one count but fewer than ten. The gene calls are TRBV10-3 and TRBJ2-5; 10 bases match TRBD2. The CDR3 is made up of 14 amino acids. V was clipped by 8 bases and J by 2 bases; unmatched bases: 5. Germline CDR1 is ENHRY and CDR2 is SYGVKD. CDR3 nucleotides: TGTGCCATCCGTAGCGGGAGGACGCAAGAGACCCAGTACTTC. Translated, it gives CAIRSGRTQETQYF.

This clonotype was counted a few times. The J gene is TRBJ2-5, the V gene TRBV24-1; D might be TRBD1 or TRBD2, each matching 5 bases. The germline V gene has CDR1 KGHDR and CDR2 SFDVKD. This CDR3 contains 15 residues. Trimming shortened V by 4 bases and J by 2 bases, and 13 bases separated the two germline ends. The CDR3 loop is CATSDVRGLQETQYF. CDR3 nucleotides: TGTGCCACCAGTGACGTCCGGGGCTTACAAGAGACCCAGTACTTC.

This clonotype was seen at least ten times. The genes are TRBV12-3 or TRBV12-4 and TRBJ1-5, with D hard to call. V gave up 10 bases and J gave up 3 bases, with 19 bases separating them. The CDR3 consists of 15 residues. Here the CDR3 reads CATQRYSGNNQPQHF. The CDR3 DNA reads as TGTGCCACGCAAAGGTATAGCGGAAACAATCAGCCCCAGCATTTT.

This clonotype was seen a handful of times. The chain joins TRBV6-1 to TRBJ2-1; possible D gene TRBD2, 6 bases. CDR3 length: 15 amino acids. Trimming removed 3 bases from V and 4 bases from J, with 13 bases in between. CDR1 and CDR2 (germline): MNHNS, SASEGT. The CDR3: CASSDSGRIYNEQFF. In DNA form, the CDR3 reads TGTGCCAGCAGTGACAGCGGGCGGATTTACAATGAGCAGTTCTTC.

This clonotype was recorded only once. CDR3 region: CASSPPGVHPMNTEAFF. In DNA form, the CDR3 reads TGTGCCAGCTCACCACCAGGCGTACACCCAATGAACACTGAAGCTTTCTTT. The chain carries TRBV11-2 and TRBJ1-1; D is unclear. Germline values: CDR1 SGHAT, CDR2 FQNNGV. Trimming removed 8 bases at V and 0 bases at J, with 22 bases between. CDR3 size: 17 residues. The variable domain in full, with the rest retrieved from reference TRBV11-2 and TRBJ1-1, is EAGVAQSPRYKIIEKRQSVAFWCNPISGHATLYWYQQILGQGPKLLIQFQNNGVVDDSQLPKDRFSAERLKGVDSTLKIQPAKLEDSAVYLCASSPPGVHPMNTEAFFGQGTRLTVV.

This clonotype was seen ten or more times. A much larger clonotype is one base distant, so this may be a read error. The chain recombines TRBV9 with TRBJ2-3; D is ambiguous. Germline V lookup: CDR1 SGDLS, CDR2 YYNGEE. The CDR3 runs to 12 residues. The germline V and J ends were trimmed by 0 bases and 4 bases, with 3 bases remaining between them. The CDR3 DNA sequence: TGTGCCAGCAGCGTAGCGGCAGATACGCAGTATTTT. Protein: CASSVAADTQYF.

This clonotype has a count of ten or more. V gene TRBV10-1 combines with J gene TRBJ2-5; D perhaps matches TRBD1 (6 bases). Trimming shortened V by 6 bases and J by 2 bases, and 13 bases separated the two germline ends. The CDR3 sequence is 14 residues long. In germline, CDR1 is WNHNN, CDR2 SYGVQD (reference sequence). The CDR3 region has the DNA TGCGCCAGCAGCGAAGGGCAGGGGCAAGAGACCCAGTACTTC. This codes for CASSEGQGQETQYF.

The chain joins TRBV4-1 to TRBJ2-3; the match to TRBD2 covers 7 bases. CDR1 and CDR2 (germline): MGHRA, YSYEKL. V was clipped by 0 bases and J by 4 bases; unmatched bases: 7. CDR3 size: 16 residues. The CDR3 spells CASSQDWGGSADTQYF. The CDR3 DNA reads as TGCGCCAGCAGCCAAGATTGGGGCGGGAGCGCAGATACGCAGTATTTT.

Ten or more counts support this clonotype. V usage is TRBV7-9 and J usage is TRBJ2-7, with 7 bases lining up with TRBD1. CDR1 and CDR2 from the germline V gene are SEHNR and FQNEAQ (reference sequence). This CDR3 spans 13 amino acids. V lost 5 bases and J lost 13; bases outside the gene matches: 14. CDR3 in amino acids: CASSRNEMTGTYF. CDR3 DNA: TGTGCCAGCAGCCGCAATGAGATGACAGGGACCTACTTC.

This clonotype was counted many times. V usage is TRBV9 and J usage is TRBJ2-3; 7 bases match TRBD2. The CDR3 runs 16 residues. V gave up 1 base and J gave up 2 bases; unmatched junction bases: 7. Germline V gene lookup returns CDR1 SGDLS and CDR2 YYNGEE. The CDR3 nucleotides read TGTGCCAGCAGCGTAAGCGGGGCTGTCTTCACAGATACGCAGTATTTT. Its translation is CASSVSGAVFTDTQYF.

This clonotype was counted many times. The chain recombines TRBV7-9 with TRBJ2-7; D not resolved. Looked up from germline, CDR1 is SEHNR and CDR2 is FQNEAQ (reference sequence). Trimming shortened V by 10 bases and J by 0 bases, and 16 bases separated the two germline ends. The CDR3 consists of 14 residues. This chain's CDR3 is CAIANLGSSYEQYF. CDR3 in DNA: TGTGCCATCGCAAATCTGGGTTCCTCCTACGAGCAGTACTTC.